This T cell receptor beta chain was documented in a study of radiotherapy plus CTLA-4 blockade in lung cancer. The CDR3 contains 16 residues. Germline lookup yields CDR1 SGHDN and CDR2 FVKESK. V shed 2 bases and J 0 bases; nucleotides not matched to a gene: 5. Repertoires were generated with immunoSEQ multiplex PCR, while TCRdb's copy carries only in-frame clones and drops some. The sample yields roughly 76,000 clones, roughly 80% seen once. The chain recombines TRBV14 with TRBJ2-7, with 9 bases matching TRBD1. This clonotype originated in a human donor with non-small cell lung cancer whose response to radiotherapy plus ipilimumab could not be evaluated. This material consisted of peripheral blood, taken from a patient treated with radiotherapy plus ipilimumab. CDR3 amino acids: CASSQTGGGLSYEQYF. The CDR3 DNA sequence: TGTGCCAGCAGCCAAACAGGGGGCGGACTCTCCTACGAGCAGTACTTC.